This entry describes one T cell receptor (beta chain). The clone's antigen remains unknown. No per-base quality is available; no much larger clone lies one base away. Participants in the prospective study were aged roughly 18 to 100 years, lived in more than 20 United States geographic areas, and enrolled through a virtual design. In the prospective study, participants were assigned to cohorts based on the clinical history participants reported in a screening survey and a study questionnaire. A participant counted as exposed if, within 2 weeks of entering the study, that participant had been in contact with someone who had a PCR-confirmed or clinician-diagnosed COVID-19 case. Mobile phlebotomists in the prospective study collected whole blood, serum and a nasopharyngeal or oropharyngeal swab from every participant. Participants in the prospective study had the option to provide additional blood draws and questionnaires over an approximately two-month period. Prospective study blood samples were shipped either frozen or at room temperature before DNA extraction.

The germline V gene supplies CDR1 LGHNT and CDR2 FRNRAP. The CDR3 runs 14 residues from the cysteine to the phenylalanine. Only the CDR3 DNA is retained, 42 bases long and in frame from the first base. At the junction V is shortened by 4 bases and J by 3 bases; bases outside the gene matches: 4. The entry originates in a study of blood T cell repertoires in COVID-19 (dated by TCRdb to the early 2020s). Looking at the study overall: Samples covering the acute and convalescent phases of COVID-19 were provided by collaborators in the United States, Italy and Spain. The prospective study material was composed of cDNA or gDNA derived from T cells, B-cell-depleted T cells, or PBMCs. Deeply sampled blood TCRbeta repertoires from subjects exposed to, actively infected with, or recovered from COVID-19 were included in the dataset. The repertoires were released in a freely available public database meant as a resource for research on the immune response to SARS-CoV-2. The samples were drawn from the first 160 participants of the ongoing ImmuneRACE study and from roughly 1,300 subjects provided by 6 global collaborators. A de-identified subject ID, COVID-19 status, age in years and sex were almost always included in the sample metadata. Where available, HLA class I and class II types were taken from metadata supplied by the sample provider and were not determined by assay-based typing. Study-wide conclusions, independent of this receptor: How much clinical and demographic metadata was included differed by source and by participant, and the metadata was provided uncurated.

TCRbeta CDR3 regions were amplified from genomic DNA by means of the immunoSEQ Assay, a bias-controlled multiplex PCR. Concerning the study's data processing: The number of nucleated cells in each sample was estimated from the amplification of reference gene primers within the assay. To quantify the absolute abundance of each unique TCRbeta CDR3 rearrangement, sequence reads were collapsed and filtered. For each sample, productive Simpson clonality was calculated as the square root of Simpson's diversity index across productive rearrangements. Here the immuneACCESS table is served through TCRdb, limited to in-frame sequences with V and J called. Missing clones are a known gap in these copies; in checked studies unresolved V genes cover under half, and the rest lacks a known reason. That table is the source of V, J and clone size, and D and trimming were worked out from the DNA. The sample contains approximately 200,000 clones, less than 90% of them found a single time. Of the sample, about 4.5% falls within the top ten clones.

The chain couples TRBV12-5 to TRBJ2-7; TRBD1 aligns with 9 central bases. This receptor was taken from a woman in her 30s who had been exposed to COVID-19. Material for sequencing was PBMCs or T cells enriched from blood (not recorded which). In nucleotides, the sequence is TGTGCTAGTGGTTCTAAGGGACAGGGCTACGAGCAGTACTTC. This translates into CASGSKGQGYEQYF.